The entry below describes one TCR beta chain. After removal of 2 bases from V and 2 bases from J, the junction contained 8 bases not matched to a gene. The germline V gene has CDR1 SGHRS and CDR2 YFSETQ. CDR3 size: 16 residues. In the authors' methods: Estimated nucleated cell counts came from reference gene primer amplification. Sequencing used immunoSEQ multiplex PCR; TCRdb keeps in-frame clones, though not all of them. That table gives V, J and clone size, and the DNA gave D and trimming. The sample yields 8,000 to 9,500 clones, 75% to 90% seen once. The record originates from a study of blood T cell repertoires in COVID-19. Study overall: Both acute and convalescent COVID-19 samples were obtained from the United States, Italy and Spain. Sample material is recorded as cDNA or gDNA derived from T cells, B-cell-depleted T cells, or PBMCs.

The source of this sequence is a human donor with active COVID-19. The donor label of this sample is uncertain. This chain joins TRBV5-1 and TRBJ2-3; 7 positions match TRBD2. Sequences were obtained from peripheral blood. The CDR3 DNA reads TGCGCCAGCAGCTTCCAGAAGGGAGGGAACACAGATACGCAGTATTTT. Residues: CASSFQKGGNTDTQYF.